This is a list of T cell receptor beta chains from one sample in a study of blood T cell repertoires in COVID-19. Profiling relied on immunoSEQ multiplex PCR, and the TCRdb table lists in-frame clones only, not all of them. Counted here are 200,000 to 250,000 clones, around 91% occurring once; the ten biggest clones make up about 16%. Source material: PBMCs or T cells enriched from blood (not recorded which). Every receptor here comes from a man aged 25-45 years who had been exposed to COVID-19. Each CDR3 is given with its conserved first and last residue. D genes are given only for firm matches. For some rows the clone size is stated as once, few or many, or as a class when expanded; others skip it.

>TRBV2|-|TRBJ1-2|-
TGTGCCAGCATCTTCGAAGAAGCGGGGGGCTTGCGAGGTGGCTACACCTTC
CASIFEEAGGLRGGYTF
>TRBV19|TRBD1|TRBJ1-5|-
TGTGCCAGTAGTGCCCCGACAGGGGGCGGCAATCAGCCCCAGCATTTT
CASSAPTGGGNQPQHF
>TRBV9|-|TRBJ2-2|-
TGTGCCAGCAGCAAACGAGAAACCGGAGCCGGGGAGCTGTTTTTT
CASSKRETGAGELFF
>TRBV7-2|TRBD1|TRBJ2-7|few
TGTGCCAGCAGCCCGCCCCCCCGGGACAGGTTTGGCTACGAGCAGTACTTC
CASSPPPRDRFGYEQYF
>TRBV6-1|TRBD1|TRBJ1-6|-
TGTGCCAGCAGGGAAGGGACAGAAAATTCACCCCTCCACTTT
CASREGTENSPLHF
>TRBV3-1/TRBV3-2|-|TRBJ2-7|-
TGTGCCAGCAGCCAAGAGATAGCTAGCTCCTACGAGCAGTACTTC
CASSQEIASSYEQYF
>TRBV6-5|TRBD2|TRBJ2-1|-
TGTGCCACCTTGATCGCGGGGGGCTACAATGAGCAGTTCTTC
CATLIAGGYNEQFF
>TRBV27|TRBD1|TRBJ1-2|-
TGTGCCAGCACCACCTTAGCCAGGGGGGCTTTCTATGGCTACACCTTC
CASTTLARGAFYGYTF
>TRBV10-1|TRBD2|TRBJ2-1|-
TGCGCCACCGTTCGGGGGGGTGAAGCAGAGAATGAGCAGTTCTTC
CATVRGGEAENEQFF
>TRBV7-9|-|TRBJ1-5|-
TGTGCCAGCAGCCCATCCCCCGGTCAGGCTTCAGGCCCCCAGCATTTT
CASSPSPGQASGPQHF
>TRBV2|-|TRBJ1-3|-
TGTGCCAGCACTCTCCTAGAGGGAACTGGAAACACCATATATTTT
CASTLLEGTGNTIYF
>TRBV5-6|TRBD1|TRBJ2-1|-
TGTGCCAGCAGCTTCAGGGGGCGGAATGAGCAGTTCTTC
CASSFRGRNEQFF
>TRBV2|TRBD2|TRBJ2-1|-
TGTGCCACTACCCATACCGGGACTAGCGGGCAGGGGGAGCAGTTCTTC
CATTHTGTSGQGEQFF
>TRBV19|TRBD1|TRBJ1-1|-
TGTGCCAGTAGTATTCAGGGGGCGAACACTGAAGCTTTCTTT
CASSIQGANTEAFF
>TRBV6-2/TRBV6-3|TRBD1|TRBJ1-2|-
TGTGCCAGCAGCGGGACAGGGGTTTGGTATGGCTACACCTTC
CASSGTGVWYGYTF
>TRBV4-3|-|TRBJ1-2|-
TGCGCCAGCAGCCAAACGGACACGGTGTATGGCTACACCTTC
CASSQTDTVYGYTF
>TRBV3-1/TRBV3-2|TRBD2|TRBJ2-7|once
TGTGCCAGCAGCCAAGAGCGGGAGAGGATCTACGAGCAGTACTTC
CASSQERERIYEQYF
>TRBV19|-|TRBJ1-2|-
TGTGCCAGTAGACTTGAATCCTCAGGCTACACCTTC
CASRLESSGYTF
>TRBV4-2|-|TRBJ1-5|few
TGTGCCAGCAGCCAAGCCACAGGGTCGACCGAGCTTAACAATCAGCCCCAGCATTTT
CASSQATGSTELNNQPQHF